The T cell receptor (beta chain) described here comes from a study of response to subunit inactivated influenza vaccine. TCRdb recomputed calls from the RT-PCR reads with MiXCR, one row per CDR3 protein. The sample contains 450,000 to 600,000 distinct CDR3 sequences, less than 8% of which appear only once. Trimming pared 5 bases from V and 6 bases from J, leaving 21 bases between. CDR3 size: 16 residues. Germline V gene lookup returns CDR1 MGHDK and CDR2 SYGVNS. This clonotype was counted ten times or more. What it binds is unknown. General study findings and limits: Authors suggested that a seasonal influenza vaccination recruits few new T cells each time.

This clonotype originated in a man aged 45 to 70 who received an inactivated influenza vaccine. The rearrangement links TRBV25-1 to TRBJ2-3, with a tentative D call TRBD2 (5 bases). The sample in question was PBMCs from blood, obtained around 25 months after vaccination. CDR3 sequence (DNA): TGTGCCAGCAGTATGAAAGGAGGCAGTCAGTCGGATACGCAGTATTTT. It codes for CASSMKGGSQSDTQYF.